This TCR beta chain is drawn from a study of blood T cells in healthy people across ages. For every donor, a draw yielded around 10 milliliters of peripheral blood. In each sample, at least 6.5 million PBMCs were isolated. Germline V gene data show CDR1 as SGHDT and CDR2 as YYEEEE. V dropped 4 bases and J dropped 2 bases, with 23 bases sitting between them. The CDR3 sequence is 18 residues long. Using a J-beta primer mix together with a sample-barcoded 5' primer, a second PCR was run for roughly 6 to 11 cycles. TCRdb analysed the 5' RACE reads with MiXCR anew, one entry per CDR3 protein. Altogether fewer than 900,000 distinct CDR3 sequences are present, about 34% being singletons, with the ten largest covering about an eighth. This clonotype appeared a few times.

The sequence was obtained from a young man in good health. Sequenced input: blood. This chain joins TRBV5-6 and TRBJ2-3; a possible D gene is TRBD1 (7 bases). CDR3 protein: CASSRILRRGLITDTQYF. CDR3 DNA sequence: TGTGCCAGCAGCCGTATCCTGAGGAGGGGGCTAATCACAGATACGCAGTATTTT.